This T cell receptor (beta chain) was sequenced in a study of blood T cell repertoires in COVID-19 (dated by TCRdb to about 2020). For the study in its entirety: Samples covering the acute and convalescent phases of COVID-19 were provided by collaborators in the United States, Italy and Spain. The prospective study material was composed of cDNA or gDNA derived from T cells, B-cell-depleted T cells, or PBMCs. Where available, HLA class I and class II types were obtained from metadata supplied by the sample provider rather than from assay-based typing. The samples were drawn from two sources: the first 160 participants of the ongoing ImmuneRACE study, and 1,200 or so subjects contributed by 6 global collaborators. Subjects who had been exposed to COVID-19, were actively infected with it, or had recovered from it provided the deeply sampled blood TCRbeta repertoires that made up the dataset. A de-identified subject ID, COVID-19 status, age in years and sex were almost always included in the sample metadata. The repertoires were released in a freely available public database meant as a resource for research on the immune response to SARS-CoV-2. Results the study describes overall, beyond this receptor: Clinical and demographic metadata were provided uncurated, with the amount varying by source and participant.

The immunoSEQ Assay, a bias-controlled multiplex PCR, was used to amplify TCRbeta CDR3 regions from genomic DNA. In the original analysis: Within the assay, amplification of reference gene primers was used to estimate how many nucleated cells each sample contained. Sequence reads were collapsed and filtered to measure the absolute abundance of every unique TCRbeta CDR3 rearrangement. Productive Simpson clonality was computed per sample as the square root of Simpson's diversity index over productive rearrangements. TCRdb holds this immuneACCESS table with in-frame rearrangements only. Some clones are missing; in checked studies, unresolved V genes explain under half, and the rest has no known cause. V and J calls and clone size follow that table, whereas D and trimming were derived from the DNA. Present in this sample are about 210,000 clones, 83% of which were seen just once. The top ten hold 8% to 10% of the sample.

The CDR3 runs 13 amino acids, cysteine and phenylalanine included. Only the CDR3 region is kept as DNA, spanning 39 bases read in frame from base 1. Deletion took 5 bases off V and 4 bases off J, with a span of 10 bases between the germline ends. The collaborating institutions used their own protocols to collect whole blood in K2EDTA tubes. For TCRbeta analysis, collaborator samples were shipped as frozen whole blood, as isolated PBMCs, or as DNA extracted from either sample type. Worth noting for this clone: Its antigen specificity is not known. No quality values exist for individual bases; no much larger clone is one base distant.

Sequenced material: peripheral blood. The sequence was collected from a woman in her 50s with acute or convalescent COVID-19. Recombination joined TRBV12-3 or TRBV12-4 with TRBJ2-3, with the D gene too uncertain to name. The DNA sequence reads TGTGCCAGCAGTCCCCCCTTCCCAGATACGCAGTATTTT. This translates into CASSPPFPDTQYF.